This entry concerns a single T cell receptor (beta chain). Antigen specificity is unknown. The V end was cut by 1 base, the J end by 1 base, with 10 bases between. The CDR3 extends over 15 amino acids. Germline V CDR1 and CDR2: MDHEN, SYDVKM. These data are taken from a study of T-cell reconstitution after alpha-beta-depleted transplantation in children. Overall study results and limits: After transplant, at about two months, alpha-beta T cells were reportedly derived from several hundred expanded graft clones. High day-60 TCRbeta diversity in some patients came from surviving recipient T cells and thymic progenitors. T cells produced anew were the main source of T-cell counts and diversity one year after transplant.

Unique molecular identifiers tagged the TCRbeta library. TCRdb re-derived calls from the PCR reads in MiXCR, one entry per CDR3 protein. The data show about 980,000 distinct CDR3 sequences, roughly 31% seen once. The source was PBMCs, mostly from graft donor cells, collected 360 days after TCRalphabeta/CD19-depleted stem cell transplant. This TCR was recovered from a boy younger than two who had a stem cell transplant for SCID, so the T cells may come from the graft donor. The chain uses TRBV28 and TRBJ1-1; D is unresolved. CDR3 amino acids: CASSLYLFGNTEAFF. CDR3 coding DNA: TGTGCCAGCAGTTTATATCTATTCGGGAACACTGAAGCTTTCTTT.